Following are 19 T cell receptor beta chains from one sample sequenced in a study of blood T cell repertoires in COVID-19. The protocol was immunoSEQ multiplex PCR, while the TCRdb copy is restricted to in-frame clones and leaves out a portion. The top ten clones hold 7.5% to 9.5% of a sample with more than 65,000 clones, about nine tenths of them seen once. The sequencing sample was made of peripheral blood. Receptors were obtained from a man in his fifties or sixties with acute or convalescent COVID-19.

V and J are TRBV19 and TRBJ1-2; 7 nucleotides agree with TRBD1. The V gene's germline CDR1 is LNHDA and CDR2 SQIVND (reference sequence). V was pared by 6 bases and J by 8 bases, with 12 bases of the junction left unmatched. The CDR3 loop spans 14 amino acids. For the CDR3, the DNA is TGTGCCAGTAGGTCAGACGACAGGGCAGACGGCTACACCTTC. It is translated as CASRSDDRADGYTF. Supplemented by reference TRBV19 and TRBJ1-2, the full variable domain reads DGGITQSPKYLFRKEGQNVTLSCEQNLNHDAMYWYRQDPGQGLRLIYYSQIVNDFQKGDIAEGYSVSREKKESFPLTVTSAQKNPTAFYLCASRSDDRADGYTFGSGTRLTVV.

V and J are TRBV2 and TRBJ1-1; weak D call: TRBD1 (5 bases). There are 13 residues in the CDR3. Germline assignment: CDR1 SNHLY and CDR2 FYNNEI. V lost 8 bases, J lost 0 bases, and 10 bases lay in between. In DNA, the CDR3 is TGTGCCAGCGGCCGGGGGATGAACACTGAAGCTTTCTTT. It is translated as CASGRGMNTEAFF.

The rearrangement uses TRBV25-1 and TRBJ1-2; the D gene is possibly TRBD1 (5 bases). The CDR3 contains 14 residues. Germline V lookup: CDR1 MGHDK, CDR2 SYGVNS. The V end was cut by 0 bases, the J end by 4 bases, with 9 bases between. The CDR3 here is CASSEYRELYGYTF. In DNA form, the CDR3 reads TGTGCCAGCAGTGAATACAGGGAACTCTATGGCTACACCTTC.

The chain employs TRBV3-1 (or the pseudogene TRBV3-2) and TRBJ1-6; D call uncertain. The germline V and J ends were trimmed by 4 bases and 7 bases, with 14 bases remaining between them. CDR1 LGHDT and CDR2 YNNKEL come from the germline V gene (reference sequence). The CDR3 contains 15 residues. Here the CDR3 DNA reads TGTGCCAGCAGCCCCGAGGCTCTCCCCAATTCACCCCTCCACTTT. It codes for CASSPEALPNSPLHF.

The rearrangement joins TRBV5-6 to TRBJ1-5, with D tentatively TRBD1 (6 bases). Germline assignment: CDR1 SGHDT and CDR2 YYEEEE. V was pared by 4 bases and J by 6 bases, with 23 bases between. The CDR3 has 17 residues. The CDR3, as DNA: TGTGCCAGCAGCGGAAGAAGCCAGGGGATGAGTATTCAGCCCCAGCATTTT. It yields the protein CASSGRSQGMSIQPQHF.

The V and J genes are TRBV19 and TRBJ2-3; TRBD1 agrees at 8 bases. The CDR3 contains 14 residues. The V gene's germline CDR1 is LNHDA and CDR2 SQIVND (reference sequence). Unmatched junction bases numbered 6, after V lost 4 bases and J lost 6 bases. For the CDR3, the DNA is TGTGCCAGTAGTAGGGGAACAGGGGGGGATACGCAGTATTTT. Amino acid sequence: CASSRGTGGDTQYF.

The chain links TRBV2 to TRBJ1-2; a possible D gene is TRBD1 (5 bases). This CDR3 spans 15 amino acids. Germline V gives CDR1 SNHLY, CDR2 FYNNEI. V lost 1 base and J lost 8, with 17 bases in between. For the CDR3, the DNA is TGTGCCAGCAGTGAAGGGGTAGGGGCCGGTCGCGGCTACACCTTC. It is translated as CASSEGVGAGRGYTF.

This clone came up a few times. The chain joins TRBV6-5 to TRBJ1-5, with D possibly matching TRBD1 (6 bases). Trimming removed 5 bases from V and 2 bases from J, with 10 bases in between. The CDR3 contains 14 residues. Germline V gene lookup returns CDR1 MNHEY and CDR2 SVGAGI. The CDR3 here is CASSLQGGNQPQHF. CDR3 coding DNA: TGTGCCAGCAGTCTACAGGGAGGCAATCAGCCCCAGCATTTT.

This chain joins TRBV6-5 and TRBJ1-2, with D uncertain. The CDR3 extends over 12 amino acids. V lost 6 bases, J lost 8 bases, and 13 bases lay in between. Germline V gives CDR1 MNHEY, CDR2 SVGAGI. For the CDR3, the DNA is TGTGCCAGCAGGGAGGGAGGGAGGGGCTACACCTTC. Amino acids: CASREGGRGYTF.

The rearrangement links TRBV7-9 to TRBJ2-5; 12 positions match TRBD1. Germline lookup yields CDR1 SEHNR and CDR2 FQNEAQ (reference sequence). V gave up 1 base and J gave up 5 bases; unmatched junction bases: 2. This CDR3 comprises 15 residues. The CDR3 DNA sequence: TGTGCCAGCAGCTTAGGGGACAGGGGGCCGGAGACCCAGTACTTC. Protein product: CASSLGDRGPETQYF.

V usage is TRBV4-1 and J usage is TRBJ2-2, with D uncertain. The ends were cut back, 2 bases at V and 0 bases at J, with 13 bases in the middle. The CDR3 extends over 17 amino acids. The germline V gene encodes CDR1 MGHRA and CDR2 YSYEKL. The CDR3 here is CASSQSLLRANTGELFF. CDR3 coding DNA: TGCGCCAGCAGCCAATCCCTACTTCGGGCGAACACCGGGGAGCTGTTTTTT.

The CDR3 reads CASSLTLLNQPQHF. CDR3 in DNA: TGTGCCAGTAGCCTAACGCTGCTCAATCAGCCCCAGCATTTT. The chain couples TRBV19 to TRBJ1-5; no definite D call. Germline V gene sequence: CDR1 LNHDA, CDR2 SQIVND (reference sequence). With 6 bases removed from V and 3 bases from J, the gap between germline ends came to 12 bases. This CDR3 is built from 14 residues.

V is TRBV11-3 and J is TRBJ2-2, with D perhaps matching TRBD1 (6 bases). V lost 0 bases and J lost 1, with 12 bases in between. The V gene's germline CDR1 is SGHNT and CDR2 YENEEA. The CDR3 runs to 17 residues. CDR3 DNA: TGTGCCAGCAGCTTAGATTCGTGGACAGAGAACACCGGGGAGCTGTTTTTT. This gives the protein CASSLDSWTENTGELFF.

V and J are TRBV27 and TRBJ2-5; 10 bases match TRBD2. The J segment lost 2 bases and the V segment lost 3 bases, leaving 0 bases of the junction unmatched. The CDR3 extends over 14 amino acids. In germline, CDR1 is MNHEY, CDR2 SMNVEV (reference sequence). CDR3 sequence: CASSLTSGQETQYF. For the CDR3, the DNA is TGTGCCAGCAGTTTGACTAGCGGGCAAGAGACCCAGTACTTC.

This clone was counted a few times. This sequence joins TRBV6-5 and TRBJ2-7, with 9 bases aligning to TRBD1. Trimming cost V 5 bases and J 3 bases; bases outside gene matches: 5. This CDR3 is built from 14 residues. Germline V gene data show CDR1 as MNHEY and CDR2 as SVGAGI. CDR3 loop: CASSQTGGIYEQYV. The CDR3 nucleotides read TGTGCCAGCAGTCAAACAGGGGGCATCTACGAGCAGTACGTC.

A few counts support this clone. V and J are TRBV19 and TRBJ1-3; 8 nucleotides line up with TRBD1. The CDR3 totals 14 residues. From germline, CDR1 is LNHDA and CDR2 SQIVND (reference sequence). The ends lost 7 bases at V and 4 bases at J; junction bases unmatched: 6. CDR3 nucleotides: TGTGCCAGTACAGGGGGCTTCGTCGGAAACACCATATATTTT. It is translated as CASTGGFVGNTIYF.

The CDR3 DNA sequence: TGCAGCGTTGGAGAACAGGGCGGGGAGCTGTTTTTT. Translation: CSVGEQGGELFF. J is TRBJ2-2 and V is TRBV29-1; the D gene is possibly TRBD1 (6 bases). The CDR3 totals 12 residues. Germline values: CDR1 SQVTM, CDR2 ANQGSEA. Trimming shortened V by 4 bases and J by 7 bases, and 10 bases separated the two germline ends.

The chain carries TRBV7-6 and TRBJ2-7; D possibly corresponds to TRBD1 (6 bases). The CDR3 length is 15 residues. V lost 0 bases and J 6 bases, leaving 15 bases between the germline ends. The V gene's germline CDR1 is SGHVS and CDR2 FNYEAQ. CDR3 sequence (DNA): TGTGCCAGCAGCTTAGCGGGGGCCGCAGGTTCCGAGCAGTACTTC. Translating gives CASSLAGAAGSEQYF.

In this sample, this clone turned up a few times. The V and J genes are TRBV3-1 (or the pseudogene TRBV3-2) and TRBJ2-7, with TRBD2 matching over 7 bases. J gave up 0 bases and V 5 bases, and 4 bases lay outside the gene matches. There are 14 residues in the CDR3. The germline gives CDR1 LGHDT, CDR2 YNNKEL (reference sequence). CDR3 in DNA: TGTGCCAGCAGCTGGCGGGGGAGCTCCTACGAGCAGTACTTC. Translating it yields CASSWRGSSYEQYF.